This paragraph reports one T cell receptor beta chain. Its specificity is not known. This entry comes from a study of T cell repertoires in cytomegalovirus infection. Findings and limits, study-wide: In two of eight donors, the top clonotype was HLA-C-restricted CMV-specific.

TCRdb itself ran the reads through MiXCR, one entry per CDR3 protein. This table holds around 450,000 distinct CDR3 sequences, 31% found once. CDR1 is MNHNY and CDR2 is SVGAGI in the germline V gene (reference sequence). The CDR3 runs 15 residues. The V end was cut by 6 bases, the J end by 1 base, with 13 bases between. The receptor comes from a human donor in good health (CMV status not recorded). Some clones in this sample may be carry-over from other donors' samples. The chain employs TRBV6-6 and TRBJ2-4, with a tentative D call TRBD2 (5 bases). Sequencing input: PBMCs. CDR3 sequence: CASSREGSAKNIQYF. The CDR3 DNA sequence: TGTGCCAGCAGCCGGGAAGGGTCCGCCAAAAACATTCAGTACTTC.